These 24 T cell receptor beta chains share one sample of origin, sequenced in a study of identical twins (dated by TCRdb to the mid-2010s). The library was made by 5' RACE. Instrument used: Illumina HiSeq 2000. TCRdb's own reprocessing of the public reads used fastp at Q25 and MiXCR and kept productive beta chains. Rows are unified per CDR3 protein, each entry keeping the most common DNA and genes. This sample holds roughly 350,000 distinct CDR3 sequences; 9% to 15% were observed only once. Of the sample, 7.2% falls within the top ten clones. The sample was also reused in another study, on yellow fever vaccine responses in identical twins.

Sequenced sample: CD8+ T cells sorted from blood. These receptors all stem from a woman under 30 in good health.

This clonotype has more than one count but fewer than ten. The chain recombines TRBV4-1 with TRBJ2-7; TRBD2 matches 14 bases. Germline CDR1 and CDR2: MGHRA and YSYEKL. V shed 3 bases, J shed 5 bases, and the junction held 0 bases outside the gene matches. CDR3 length: 14 amino acids. CDR3 protein: CASSQTSGRDEQYF. CDR3 nucleotides: TGCGCCAGCAGCCAGACTAGCGGGAGGGACGAGCAGTACTTC.

This clonotype was picked up many times. The gene calls are TRBV7-9 and TRBJ2-5; D gene uncertain. This CDR3 comprises 14 residues. Looked up from germline, CDR1 is SEHNR and CDR2 is FQNEAQ (reference sequence). Trimming stripped 5 bases from V and 0 bases from J, with 10 bases between. The CDR3 is CASSNVGDQETQYF. The CDR3 nucleotides are TGTGCCAGCAGCAATGTTGGGGACCAAGAGACCCAGTACTTC.

This clonotype has just a few counts. The chain couples TRBV5-1 to TRBJ2-1, with 10 bases identical to TRBD2. Germline V lookup: CDR1 SGHRS, CDR2 YFSETQ. The ends lost 4 bases at V and 2 bases at J; junction bases unmatched: 6. The CDR3 covers 16 residues. CDR3 nucleotides: TGCGCCAGCAGCCCCTGGCTAGCGGGGGCCTACAATGAGCAGTTCTTC. This gives the protein CASSPWLAGAYNEQFF.

This clonotype was seen more than once but under ten times. The J gene is TRBJ2-3, the V gene TRBV15; 15 bases match TRBD2. CDR3 size: 17 residues. V was clipped by 4 bases and J by 6 bases; unmatched bases: 8. Germline V gives CDR1 LNHNV, CDR2 YYDKDF (reference sequence). The CDR3 sequence is CATSTWGTSGGLDTQYF. In DNA form, the CDR3 reads TGTGCCACCAGCACTTGGGGGACTAGCGGGGGGCTGGATACGCAGTATTTT.

This chain links TRBV6-5 with TRBJ2-7; D is tentatively TRBD1 or TRBD2 (5 bases each). Germline V gives CDR1 MNHEY, CDR2 SVGAGI. CDR3 size: 15 residues. V dropped 2 bases and J dropped 0 bases, with 11 bases sitting between them. CDR3 nucleotides: TGTGCCAGCAGTTACATGGGGGACGGCTCCTACGAGCAGTACGTC. This translates into CASSYMGDGSYEQYV.

The CDR3 DNA is TGTGCCAGCAGTCCGACTAGCGGGGGGCCCGGTGAGCAGTTCTTC. Its protein product is CASSPTSGGPGEQFF. The rearrangement links TRBV7-3 to TRBJ2-1; 13 bases map to TRBD2. Germline V gene data show CDR1 as SGHTA and CDR2 as FQGTGA. V lost 6 bases to trimming and J lost 9 bases; unmatched junction nucleotides: 8. The CDR3 spans 15 residues.

There are a few counts of this clonotype. The J gene is TRBJ2-2, the V gene TRBV10-2; perhaps D is TRBD1 or TRBD2 (5 bases each). The CDR3 is 15 amino acids. CDR1 and CDR2 (germline): WSHSY, SAAADI. Trimming pared 6 bases from V and 5 bases from J, leaving 16 bases between. The CDR3 coding sequence is TGCGCCAGCAGCAAATGGGGGTCCGGGACCGGGGAGCTGTTTTTT. This gives the protein CASSKWGSGTGELFF.

The rearrangement uses TRBV5-1 and TRBJ2-1; D uncertain. This CDR3 is built from 15 residues. V dropped 6 bases and J dropped 0 bases, with 13 bases sitting between them. Germline V gene lookup returns CDR1 SGHRS and CDR2 YFSETQ. The CDR3, as DNA: TGCGCCAGCACCCTCATCTTAAGCTCCTACAATGAGCAGTTCTTC. This gives the protein CASTLILSSYNEQFF.

This clonotype was seen a few times. This rearrangement joins TRBV9 to TRBJ2-3, with 8 bases lining up with TRBD2. Per germline, CDR1 SGDLS and CDR2 YYNGEE. The CDR3 runs 14 residues. J lost 6 bases, V lost 0 bases, and 3 bases had no gene match. The CDR3 DNA follows: TGTGCCAGCAGCGTAGACGGGGGGGTGGATACGCAGTATTTT. It translates to CASSVDGGVDTQYF.

The J gene is TRBJ1-2, the V gene TRBV5-1; D might be TRBD1 (6 bases). Germline V CDR1 and CDR2: SGHRS, YFSETQ. Trimming removed 2 bases at V and 2 bases at J, with 7 bases between. The CDR3 consists of 13 residues. The CDR3: CASSFRGNYGYTF. CDR3 coding DNA: TGCGCCAGCAGCTTCAGGGGCAACTATGGCTACACCTTC. Supplemented by reference TRBV5-1 and TRBJ1-2, the full variable domain reads KAGVTQTPRYLIKTRGQQVTLSCSPISGHRSVSWYQQTPGQGLQFLFEYFSETQRNKGNFPGRFSGRQFSNSRSEMNVSTLELGDSALYLCASSFRGNYGYTFGSGTRLTVV.

This clonotype was observed a few times. The chain is built from TRBV4-1 and TRBJ1-1; no definite D call. Deletions cut 0 bases from V and 0 bases from J, with 14 bases between. This CDR3 region has 17 residues. CDR1 is MGHRA, CDR2 YSYEKL, per germline. The CDR3 coding sequence is TGCGCCAGCAGCCAAGAGATCAGACCTGCCCTGAACACTGAAGCTTTCTTT. Residues: CASSQEIRPALNTEAFF.

This clonotype was found many times. This rearrangement joins TRBV12-3 or TRBV12-4 to TRBJ2-7; TRBD2 matches at 8 bases. Germline trimming cut 5 bases from V and 4 bases from J; bases unmatched to any gene: 10. This CDR3 comprises 15 residues. For the CDR3, the DNA is TGTGCCAGCAGTCCCGGGACTAGTCCTCTTTACGAGCAGTACTTC. Translating it yields CASSPGTSPLYEQYF.

This clonotype was observed a few times. This chain's CDR3 is CASSQAGSTSYEQYF. In DNA, the CDR3 is TGCGCCAGCAGCCAAGCGGGTAGTACCTCCTACGAGCAGTACTTC. The chain joins TRBV4-1 to TRBJ2-7, with D unresolved. The V gene lost 1 base and the J gene lost 0 bases, with 10 bases spanning the gap. The CDR3 spans 15 residues. The germline CDR1 and CDR2 sequences are MGHRA and YSYEKL.

V gene TRBV2 combines with J gene TRBJ2-1; 11 bases agree with TRBD2. Trimming cost V 8 bases and J 5 bases; bases outside gene matches: 8. The CDR3 spans 15 residues. Germline V gene lookup returns CDR1 SNHLY and CDR2 FYNNEI. CDR3 in amino acids: CASAGTSGVDNEQFF. The CDR3 DNA reads as TGTGCCAGCGCAGGGACTAGCGGCGTAGACAATGAGCAGTTCTTC.

This clonotype was seen a handful of times. J is TRBJ1-2 and V is TRBV29-1; D is perhaps TRBD1 (5 bases). This CDR3 has 11 amino acids. The germline V and J ends were trimmed by 6 bases and 6 bases, with 11 bases remaining between them. The germline CDR1 and CDR2 sequences are SQVTM and ANQGSEA. The CDR3 nucleotides read TGCAGCGTGTTCGTAGGGGATGGCTACACCTTC. Its translation: CSVFVGDGYTF.

This clonotype showed up just a few times. V usage is TRBV10-2 and J usage is TRBJ2-5, with TRBD2 identical over 12 bases. Germline-derived CDR1 and CDR2 are WSHSY and SAAADI. The CDR3 totals 16 residues. J gave up 2 bases and V 4 bases, and 5 bases lay outside the gene matches. CDR3: CASSGTSGALQETQYF. CDR3 bases: TGCGCCAGCAGTGGGACTAGCGGGGCCCTACAAGAGACCCAGTACTTC.

Many counts were recorded for this clonotype. The gene calls are TRBV12-3 or TRBV12-4 and TRBJ2-3; 12 positions agree with TRBD2. Trimming cost V 6 bases and J 5 bases; bases outside gene matches: 9. This CDR3 contains 16 residues. CDR3 bases: TGTGCCAGCAGCGGTGGACTAGCGGGGATCGAAGATACGCAGTATTTT. Translation: CASSGGLAGIEDTQYF.

This clonotype was seen a few times. V is TRBV5-6 and J is TRBJ1-2, with 8 nucleotides matching TRBD1. Germline assignment: CDR1 SGHDT and CDR2 YYEEEE. The ends lost 4 bases at V and 3 bases at J; junction bases unmatched: 2. The CDR3 length is 13 residues. The CDR3 DNA reads TGTGCCAGCAGCATGGGACAGGACTATGGCTACACCTTC. Protein product: CASSMGQDYGYTF.

This clonotype was seen a handful of times. This chain links TRBV7-9 with TRBJ2-3; D is unresolved. The germline V gene has CDR1 SEHNR and CDR2 FQNEAQ (reference sequence). The CDR3 length is 12 residues. V dropped 6 bases and J dropped 5 bases, with 9 bases sitting between them. The CDR3 bases are TGTGCCAGCAGATCAGACCGAGATACGCAGTATTTT. It encodes CASRSDRDTQYF.

The V call is TRBV28, the J call TRBJ2-1, with a possible D match to TRBD1 (6 bases). The germline CDR1 and CDR2 sequences are MDHEN and SYDVKM. V shed 10 bases and J shed 4 bases, with 8 bases lying between them. CDR3 length equals 11 residues. Written as DNA, the CDR3 is TGTGCCATGGGGGCGTACAATGAGCAGTTCTTC. Its protein is CAMGAYNEQFF. Full variable domain (missing parts from reference TRBV28 and TRBJ2-1): DVKVTQSSRYLVKRTGEKVFLECVQDMDHENMFWYRQDPGLGLRLIYFSYDVKMKEKGDIPEGYSVSREKKERFSLILESASTNQTSMYLCAMGAYNEQFFGPGTRLTVL.

This clonotype was recorded at least ten times. The chain employs TRBV24-1 and TRBJ1-2; D not certain. Looked up from germline, CDR1 is KGHDR and CDR2 is SFDVKD. This CDR3 is 11 amino acids long. Trimming took 0 bases from V and 5 from J, leaving 0 bases between them. The CDR3 protein is CATSDLYGYTF. CDR3 DNA sequence: TGTGCCACCAGTGATTTGTATGGCTACACCTTC.

This clonotype was found many times. The chain has TRBV5-1 and TRBJ2-1; D gene uncertain. V was cut by 4 bases and J by 0 bases, with 5 bases left in between. This CDR3 is 13 amino acids long. Germline CDR1 reads SGHRS; CDR2 reads YFSETQ. CDR3 loop: CASSNASYNEQFF. DNA of the CDR3: TGCGCCAGCAGCAACGCCTCCTACAATGAGCAGTTCTTC.

The sample holds many counts of this clonotype. The V gene is TRBV29-1, the J gene TRBJ2-1; 10 bases match TRBD2. The CDR3 has 15 amino acids. Germline trimming cut 0 bases from V and 4 bases from J; bases unmatched to any gene: 3. The germline gives CDR1 SQVTM, CDR2 ANQGSEA. This CDR3 is CSVEEGLARYNEQFF. The CDR3 DNA follows: TGCAGCGTTGAAGAGGGACTAGCGAGGTACAATGAGCAGTTCTTC.

This clonotype turned up a few times. V gene TRBV29-1 combines with J gene TRBJ2-1, with TRBD1 identical over 8 bases. The germline V gene encodes CDR1 SQVTM and CDR2 ANQGSEA. J was trimmed by 4 bases and V by 7 bases; bases with no gene match: 9. The CDR3 totals 14 residues. The CDR3 DNA follows: TGCAGCGCTTCGCAGGGGGCGCGATACAATGAGCAGTTCTTC. Its protein product is CSASQGARYNEQFF.